This TCR beta chain was retrieved from a study of T cells in localized non-small cell lung cancer (dated by TCRdb to 2018 to 2021). Background on the whole study: The study examined T cell repertoires in 200 to 300 patients with early-stage NSCLC and compared tumors with uninvolved tumor-adjacent lungs. All 220 or so NSCLC patients in the cohort were treatment-naive and had localized lung tumors that were resected. Of the NSCLC patients, 120 to 150 were male and 107 were female, and the mean age was approximately 69 years.

The V end gives up 3 bases and the J end 1 base, leaving 4 bases in the junction not matched to a gene. The CDR3 measures 15 amino acids from cysteine to phenylalanine. Only CDR3 DNA remains: 45 bases, in frame from the first base. The germline V gene (reference sequence) specifies LNHDA as CDR1 and SQIVND as CDR2. Uninvolved adjacent lung was obtained at least 2 cm from the tumor margin, and the absence of atypia was confirmed by two independent pathologists. At diagnosis, tumor, uninvolved tumor-adjacent lung and peripheral blood were collected and then preserved as a mix of FFPE and fresh-frozen material. The paper's findings and limits, for the study overall: Because multi-region sequencing of the tumors was not done, intratumor heterogeneity could not be ruled out. Uninvolved tumor-adjacent lung showed the highest T cell clonality, higher than tumor, which suggests more focused antigenic responses in the uninvolved tumor-adjacent lung. Because the study design was exploratory, TCR variables were selected using unadjusted p-values without false-discovery rate correction. Longer overall survival was associated with higher blood T cell density, whereas shorter survival was associated with higher adjacent-lung clonality. Of the top 100 tumor clones, a median of roughly 57 were detected in paired uninvolved adjacent lung; around 30 were also among that lung's top 100.

The immunoSEQ Assay was used to sequence TCR beta CDR3 regions from DNA. On the authors' methods: T cell density was computed as TCR beta template counts normalized to usable DNA estimated by amplifying housekeeping genes. Richness was estimated using the preseqR package, with extrapolation to 400,000 templates for PBMC samples and to 120,000 templates for tissue samples. Clonality was defined by subtracting Pielou's evenness from one. To identify tissue-enriched TCRs, differential abundance testing was run on productive amino-acid clonotypes with a minimum total count of 5 and an alpha of 0.1. Repertoire overlap between compartments was quantified with the Jaccard Index and Morisita Overlap Index. GLIPH clustered TCR beta CDR3s with public tetramer-defined viral CDR3s; viral motifs required at least three viral sequences plus V-gene enrichment. TCRdb re-hosts the immuneACCESS table, in-frame sequences only. Its copies lack some clones; in the studies checked, an unresolved V gene accounts for under half of them, and the cause for the rest is not known. The V and J calls and clone size come from that table; D and trimming were worked out from the DNA. The sample table lists around 1,800 clones, approximately 25% of them with a count of one. In total, the top ten clones hold roughly 29% of the sample.

As for this clone: Which antigen it targets is not known. No base qualities exist here, and no much larger clone lies one base off it.

The clonotype was recovered from a male donor aged 60 or older with stage II squamous cell lung carcinoma. Recombination linked TRBV19 to TRBJ2-7, with 9 middle bases fitting TRBD2. The sequenced sample was normal lung tissue next to the tumor, obtained before any cancer treatment. In nucleotides, the sequence is TGTGCCAGTAGTATGATGGGACTAGCATCCTACGAGCAGTACTTC. Its protein reads: CASSMMGLASYEQYF.